The entry below describes one TCR beta chain. As yet, its antigen is unknown. The data belong to a study of CD8+ T cells in alopecia areata. Following RNA extraction, reverse transcription yielded cDNA that acted as the sequencing template. TCRdb's table, derived via immunoSEQ multiplex PCR, lists solely in-frame clones and lacks some. The table shows roughly 150,000 clones, with about three fifths occurring only once. V shed 3 bases and J 4 bases; nucleotides not matched to a gene: 5. The germline V gene encodes CDR1 SGHRS and CDR2 YFSETQ. The CDR3 loop spans 16 amino acids. Study conclusions and caveats: An increase in clonality over normal scalp was evident in lesional scalp, especially alopecia totalis/universalis.

This sequence was found in a human donor in good health. V gene TRBV5-1 combines with J gene TRBJ2-1, with 12 bases identical to TRBD2. The sample taken for sequencing was CD4+ T cells sorted from blood. The CDR3 sequence is CASSWTSGTQYNEQFF. The DNA of the CDR3 is TGCGCCAGCAGCTGGACTAGCGGGACTCAATACAATGAGCAGTTCTTC.